The 18 T cell receptor beta chains given below trace back to one sample, sequenced in a study of cytomegalovirus exposure and HLA in healthy donors. Primers for the PCR totalled 60 Vbeta and 13 Jbeta. Sequencing used immunoSEQ multiplex PCR; TCRdb keeps in-frame clones, though not all of them. The sample yields 200,000 to 250,000 clones, about 84% seen once. Sequencing was done on a sample of PBMCs. Every receptor here comes from a human donor in good health.

Worth noting for this clone: At one end the junction does not follow the germline gene, possibly because of a read error. The chain combines TRBV7-9 with TRBJ2-7, with 7 positions matching TRBD2. Germline values: CDR1 SEHNR, CDR2 FQNEAQ (reference sequence). The CDR3 extends over 15 amino acids. The CDR3 DNA follows: TGTTCCAGCAGCGCCAACATGGCGGGAGTCACCCAGCAGTACTTC. Amino acid sequence: CSSSANMAGVTQQYF.

The CDR3 bases are TGTGCCAGCAGTGAAGCGCGAGGTAGCGGGAGCCACGAGCAGTACTTC. Its translation is CASSEARGSGSHEQYF. The chain recombines TRBV6-1 with TRBJ2-7; 9 nucleotides align to TRBD2. CDR1 and CDR2 from the germline V gene are MNHNS and SASEGT. After removal of 0 bases from V and 5 bases from J, the junction contained 8 bases not matched to a gene. There are 16 residues in the CDR3.

This rearrangement joins TRBV7-2 to TRBJ1-5; possibly TRBD1 for D (5 bases). The CDR3 extends over 13 amino acids. Trimming took 1 base from V and 7 from J, leaving 8 bases between them. Germline CDR1 and CDR2: SGHTA and FQGNSA. This CDR3 is CASSLGGRQPQHF. The DNA for the CDR3 is TGTGCCAGCAGCTTAGGGGGCAGGCAGCCCCAGCATTTT. Based on the CDR3 plus reference TRBV7-2 and TRBJ1-5, the full variable domain is GAGVSQSPSNKVTEKGKDVELRCDPISGHTALYWYRQSLGQGLEFLIYFQGNSAPDKSGLPSDRFSAERTGGSVSTLTIQRTQQEDSAVYLCASSLGGRQPQHFGDGTRLSIL.

The chain carries TRBV18 and TRBJ2-6, with D maybe TRBD1 (6 bases). There are 14 residues in the CDR3. Germline V gene data show CDR1 as KGHSH and CDR2 as LQKENI. V was shortened by 5 bases and J by 2 bases, with 7 bases between the two germline ends. CDR3 nucleotides: TGTGCCAGCTCATCAGGGGCTGGGGCCAACGTCCTGACTTTC. Translating gives CASSSGAGANVLTF.

CDR3 region: CASSPGGMVAGYSYEQYF. The CDR3 DNA reads TGTGCCAGCAGCCCTGGCGGTATGGTAGCGGGGTACTCCTACGAGCAGTACTTC. The chain carries TRBV5-5 and TRBJ2-7; 8 positions agree with TRBD2. The V and J ends lost 4 bases and 0 bases, in that order; junction bases with no gene match: 15. The CDR3 length is 18 residues. Germline loops: CDR1 SGHKS, CDR2 YYEKEE (reference sequence).

This chain links TRBV13 with TRBJ2-7, with 10 positions matching TRBD1. CDR1 and CDR2 from the germline V gene are PRHDT and FYEKMQ (reference sequence). CDR3 length: 14 amino acids. V gave up 5 bases and J gave up 5 bases; unmatched junction bases: 6. This chain's CDR3 is CASSRDRGQHEQYF. CDR3 DNA sequence: TGTGCCAGCAGCCGAGACAGGGGGCAGCACGAGCAGTACTTC.

The rearrangement joins TRBV6-1 to TRBJ2-2, with 11 nucleotides matching TRBD2. CDR3 length: 15 residues. Losses at the gene ends were 6 bases for V and 2 bases for J; bases not matched to a gene: 2. Germline CDR1 and CDR2: MNHNS and SASEGT. The chain's CDR3 is CASRLAGANTGELFF. DNA for the CDR3: TGTGCCAGCAGACTAGCGGGAGCTAACACCGGGGAGCTGTTTTTT.

This CDR3 reads CASSAPGQGGVNIQYF. The CDR3 coding sequence is TGCGCCAGCAGTGCCCCGGGACAGGGGGGGGTAAACATTCAGTACTTC. The chain joins TRBV10-2 to TRBJ2-4; 11 nucleotides match TRBD1. This CDR3 has 16 amino acids. CDR1 WSHSY and CDR2 SAAADI come from the germline V gene. Trimming at V came to 4 bases and at J to 6 bases, leaving 8 bases not matched to a gene.

This clone was observed a single time. The genes are TRBV6-6 and TRBJ2-1; D gene uncertain. CDR1 is MNHNY and CDR2 is SVGAGI in the germline V gene (reference sequence). V lost 6 bases and J 6 bases, leaving 3 bases between the germline ends. This CDR3 contains 10 residues. For the CDR3, the DNA is TGTGCCAGCAGCCTCAATGAGCAGTTCTTC. Its translation is CASSLNEQFF.

This clone was found once. The chain is built from TRBV7-6 and TRBJ2-1, with D possibly matching TRBD2 (5 bases). Trimming stripped 8 bases from V and 5 bases from J, with 22 bases between. Germline V CDR1 and CDR2: SGHVS, FNYEAQ. CDR3 size: 16 residues. In DNA form, the CDR3 reads TGTGCCAGCCGAGCTTATCGTGCGGGTAATAACAATGAGCAGTTCTTC. It specifies CASRAYRAGNNNEQFF.

This chain connects TRBV4-2 to TRBJ2-7, with a tentative D call TRBD1 (5 bases). This CDR3 contains 16 residues. Germline CDR1 and CDR2: LGHNA and YNFKEQ. Trimming removed 0 bases at V and 0 bases at J, with 12 bases between. The CDR3 is CASSQEWSQASYEQYF. For the CDR3, the DNA is TGTGCCAGCAGCCAAGAATGGTCACAGGCCTCCTACGAGCAGTACTTC.

This clone was counted once. The rearrangement uses TRBV27 and TRBJ2-7, with 9 bases lining up with TRBD1. Germline V gives CDR1 MNHEY, CDR2 SMNVEV (reference sequence). The length of the CDR3 is 15 residues. V lost 2 bases, J lost 0 bases, and 2 bases stayed unmatched. The CDR3 DNA follows: TGTGCCAGCAGTTTAAAGGACAGGGGCTCCTACGAGCAGTACTTC. Encoded protein: CASSLKDRGSYEQYF.

CDR3 loop: CASSQGAALRGNQPQHF. The CDR3 DNA follows: TGCGCCAGCAGCCAAGGCGCTGCGCTCCGTGGCAATCAGCCCCAGCATTTT. The V and J genes are TRBV4-1 and TRBJ1-5, with D uncertain. The V end was cut by 1 base, the J end by 2 bases, with 15 bases between. The CDR3 consists of 17 residues. CDR1 and CDR2 (germline): MGHRA, YSYEKL.

The chain is built from TRBV9 and TRBJ2-2; 8 positions agree with TRBD1. V shed 2 bases and J 3 bases; nucleotides not matched to a gene: 6. This CDR3 region has 16 residues. Germline loops: CDR1 SGDLS, CDR2 YYNGEE. CDR3 amino acids: CASSVRAGGDTGELFF. CDR3 in DNA: TGTGCCAGCAGCGTGCGTGCAGGGGGCGACACCGGGGAGCTGTTTTTT.

The rearrangement uses TRBV5-1 and TRBJ2-5; 7 bases fit TRBD1. The CDR3 length is 14 residues. Germline-derived CDR1 and CDR2 are SGHRS and YFSETQ. V lost 3 bases, J lost 5 bases, and 7 bases stayed unmatched. The CDR3 sequence is CASSSETGWETQYF. The CDR3 nucleotides are TGCGCCAGCAGCTCGGAGACAGGGTGGGAGACCCAGTACTTC.

V usage is TRBV30 and J usage is TRBJ1-1; D possibly corresponds to TRBD1 (6 bases). There are 16 residues in the CDR3. The germline gives CDR1 GTSNPN, CDR2 SVGIG (reference sequence). The V end was cut by 4 bases, the J end by 4 bases, with 22 bases between. Here the CDR3 reads CAWTLPLGRGGTEAFF. CDR3 coding DNA: TGTGCCTGGACCTTACCCCTCGGTAGGGGGGGCACTGAAGCTTTCTTT.

The chain joins TRBV7-9 to TRBJ2-7, with D perhaps matching TRBD2 (5 bases). The V end lost 3 bases, the J end lost 4 bases, and 13 bases lay between the germline ends. Per germline, CDR1 SEHNR and CDR2 FQNEAQ (reference sequence). This CDR3 spans 14 amino acids. CDR3 nucleotides: TGTGCCAGCAGCTTCGCACTAGAGGGATACGAGCAGTACTTC. Its protein is CASSFALEGYEQYF.

The V and J genes are TRBV2 and TRBJ2-3; TRBD2 matches at 14 bases. Per germline, CDR1 SNHLY and CDR2 FYNNEI. The J segment lost 5 bases and the V segment lost 6 bases, leaving 4 bases of the junction unmatched. This CDR3 region has 15 residues. In DNA, the CDR3 is TGTGCCAGCAGCGGGACTAGCGGGAGAATAGATACGCAGTATTTT. Translated: CASSGTSGRIDTQYF.